This entry concerns a single T cell receptor (beta chain). The sample comes from a study of shared clonotypes between healthy human individuals. Study overall: For every donor, three CD4 naive, three CD4 memory, two CD8 naive and one CD8 memory plates were used.

Only Caucasian adults living in Nashville, Tennessee served as donors. The CDR3 spans 10 residues. The germline V gene encodes CDR1 GTSNPN and CDR2 SVGIG (reference sequence). V lost 2 bases and J 8 bases, leaving 6 bases between the germline ends. Repertoires were generated with immunoSEQ multiplex PCR, while TCRdb's copy carries only in-frame clones and drops some. The sample records over a million clones, roughly 74% being singletons. This clonotype originated in a man aged 18 to 30 in good health. Some clones in this sample may be carry-over from other donors' samples. The sample taken for sequencing was memory CD4+ T cells from PBMCs. Subset here: CD45RA-negative fraction. This rearrangement joins TRBV30 to TRBJ1-1; no reliable D call. The CDR3 here is CAWSLKEAFF. The CDR3 bases are TGTGCCTGGAGTCTCAAGGAAGCTTTCTTT.